The clone carrying this T cell receptor beta chain has only one observation. The entry originates in a study of shared clonotypes between healthy human individuals. The CDR3 spans 14 residues. Trimming pared 2 bases from V and 6 bases from J, leaving 14 bases between. From germline, CDR1 is SGHTA and CDR2 FQGNSA. Assay: immunoSEQ multiplex PCR; the TCRdb copy retains only in-frame clones and omits some. The table includes over a million clones, roughly 96% detected once. The sequence was collected from a man aged 25-45 years in good health. V usage is TRBV7-2 and J usage is TRBJ2-7; tentatively, D is TRBD2 (5 bases). What was sequenced was naive CD4+ T cells sorted from blood. Subset specified: CD45RA+ positively selected. CDR3 DNA sequence: TGTGCCAGCAGCTTAACAAGGGCCCGGGGCGAGCAGTACTTC. Residues: CASSLTRARGEQYF.